This T cell receptor beta chain is drawn from a study of OX40 agonist ivuxolimab in advanced cancers. With regard to the full study: The costimulatory receptor OX40 (CD134) was targeted by ivuxolimab, a fully human IgG2 agonistic monoclonal antibody. Of the roughly 52 dose-escalation patients, hepatocellular carcinoma was present in roughly 19, melanoma in some 15, renal cell carcinoma in 9 and head and neck cancer in 9. The dose-escalation cohort was roughly 80% male with a mean age of approximately 60 years, ranging from roughly 23 to 79. Intravenous ivuxolimab was administered to patients every 2 weeks at six dose levels: 0.01, 0.1, 0.3, 1.5, 3 and 10 mg/kg. The purpose of peripheral TCRbeta sequencing was to test whether ivuxolimab changed TCR sequence diversity and led to clonal T-cell expansion. Prior anti-PD-1, anti-PD-L1 or anti-CTLA-4 therapy was permitted, and 30% to 45% of dose-escalation patients had received checkpoint inhibitors. Partial responses occurred in three dose-escalation patients: two with cutaneous melanoma and one with hepatocellular carcinoma. The paper describes the monotherapy dose-escalation part (N of about 54 patients) of the phase I trial of ivuxolimab. Broader findings and caveats from the paper: In the 0.1-3.0 mg/kg groups, partial responders had among the lowest normalized peripheral clonal expansion, particularly in CD8+ T cells. After ivuxolimab, expanded clones were on average more numerous among CD8+ T cells than among CD4+ T cells. Antigen specificity was not determined for the clonally expanded peripheral T cells. Clonal expansion of both CD4+ and CD8+ blood T cells was observed from baseline to week 6 at doses 0.1 to 3.0 mg/kg. Low levels of normalized T-cell clonal expansion were also seen in some nonresponding patients.

CDR3 length: 14 amino acids, cysteine to phenylalanine. The DNA shown is the 42-base CDR3, in frame from base 1. V and J are truncated by 5 bases and 1 base respectively, leaving an intervening sequence of 11 bases. According to the germline V gene, CDR1 reads SGHTA and CDR2 reads FQGNSA. Patients with autoimmune disease history or receiving systemic immunosuppression were excluded from the trial. Peripheral blood for TCR sequencing was collected from all dose cohorts at baseline, on cycle 4 day 1, and on cycle 7 day 1. Samples were obtained from an open-label, multicenter, first-in-human phase I dose-escalation trial of ivuxolimab. The trial enrolled adults with locally advanced or metastatic head and neck squamous cell, hepatocellular, melanoma or renal cell carcinoma. CD4+ and CD8+ T cells were sorted separately from peripheral blood before TCR sequencing. As to this clone: This clone's antigen is unknown. There are no base qualities to consult, and no much larger clone falls within one base.

For sequencing of the TCRbeta CDR3 region, genomic DNA was extracted from the sorted cells. TCRbeta CDR3 regions were sequenced using the immunoSEQ Assay. Here the immuneACCESS table is served through TCRdb, limited to in-frame sequences with V and J called. Missing clones are a known gap in these copies; in checked studies unresolved V genes cover under half, and the rest lacks a known reason. This sample has some 57,000 clones in its table, and roughly 80% of those were observed once. In total, the top ten clones hold just under 4% of the sample. The V and J segments used are TRBV7-2 and TRBJ1-1; TRBD1 is perhaps the D gene, given 5 matching bases. This receptor was obtained from an adult with an advanced solid tumor such as melanoma, head and neck, liver or kidney cancer. This material consisted of CD4+ or CD8+ T cells sorted from blood, taken in a trial of the OX40 agonist ivuxolimab. The CDR3 corresponds to CASSPGWGNTEAFF. The sequenced DNA is TGTGCCAGCAGCCCAGGGTGGGGGAACACTGAAGCTTTCTTT.